This T cell receptor beta chain was retrieved from a study of blood T cells in healthy people across ages. Study information: Capture by template switching was about one barcoded beta molecule per two T cells. General observations from the study: Naive T cell percentage showed a strong correlation with TCR beta diversity.

Peripheral blood from each donor was collected in a volume of about 9.9 milliliters. As to this clonotype: Antigen unknown. Relative to the germline gene, one junction end is altered; a read error may explain this.

A second PCR, run for roughly 7 to 12 cycles, used a sample-barcoded 5' primer plus a J-beta primer mix. Each of the cDNA molecules was tagged by a template-switch adaptor with 12 random nucleotides. TCRdb passed the 5' RACE reads through MiXCR, listing each CDR3 protein once. The sample contains around 870,000 distinct CDR3 sequences, under 30% of which appear only once. Germline CDR1 and CDR2: LGHNA and YNFKEQ. The CDR3 runs to 14 residues. The chain uses TRBV4-2 and TRBJ2-3, with 9 bases matching TRBD2. The sequence was obtained from an elderly woman in good health. Sequenced sample: blood. The CDR3 loop reads CASSDSGSTNTQYF. The CDR3 bases are TGTGCCAGCAGCGATAGCGGGAGCACAAATACGCAGTATTTT.